What follows is one T cell receptor (beta chain) and its context. This sample was taken from a study of metastatic and nonmetastatic thyroid tumors. TCRdb re-analyzed the PCR reads through MiXCR. The sample yields about 92,000 clones, 15% seen once. Each patient came to thyroid surgery without any prior treatment (of any kind). The sample consisted of blood. The source is a female donor with papillary thyroid cancer or a benign thyroid nodule (not recorded which). Some clones in this sample may be carry-over from other donors' samples.

The CDR3 DNA is TGCAGTGCAATGACAGCGTCAGATACGCAGTATTTT. Amino acid sequence: CSAMTASDTQYF. This chain connects TRBV20-1 to TRBJ2-3, with D possibly matching TRBD1 (5 bases). Trimming took off 6 bases at V and 4 bases at J, with 11 bases between the two ends. This CDR3 contains 12 residues. Germline-derived CDR1 and CDR2 are DFQATT and SNEGSKA (reference sequence).